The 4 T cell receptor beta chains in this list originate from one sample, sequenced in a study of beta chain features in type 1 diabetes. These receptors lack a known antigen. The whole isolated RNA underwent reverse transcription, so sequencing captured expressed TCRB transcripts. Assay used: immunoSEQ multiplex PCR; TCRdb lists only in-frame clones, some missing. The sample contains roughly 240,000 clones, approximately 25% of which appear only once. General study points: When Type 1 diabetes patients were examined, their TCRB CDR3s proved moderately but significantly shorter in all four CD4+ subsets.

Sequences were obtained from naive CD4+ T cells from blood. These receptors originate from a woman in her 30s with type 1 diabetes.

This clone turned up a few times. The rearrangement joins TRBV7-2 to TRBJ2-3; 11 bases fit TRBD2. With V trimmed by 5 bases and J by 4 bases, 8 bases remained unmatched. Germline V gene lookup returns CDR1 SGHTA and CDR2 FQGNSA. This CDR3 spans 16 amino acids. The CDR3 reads CASSKSGTSGPDTQYF. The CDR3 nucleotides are TGTGCCAGCAGCAAATCAGGGACTAGCGGCCCAGATACGCAGTATTTT.

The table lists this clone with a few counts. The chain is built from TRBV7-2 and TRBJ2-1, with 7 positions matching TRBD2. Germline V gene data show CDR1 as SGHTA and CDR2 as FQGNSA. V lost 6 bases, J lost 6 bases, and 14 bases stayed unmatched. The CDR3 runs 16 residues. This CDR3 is CASSRSGRENPNEQFF. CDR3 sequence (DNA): TGTGCCAGCAGTCGCAGCGGGCGGGAGAACCCCAATGAGCAGTTCTTC.

This CDR3 reads CASSDLVTTSTDTQYF. The DNA for the CDR3 is TGTGCCAGCAGTGATTTAGTGACGACTAGCACAGATACGCAGTATTTT. V usage is TRBV6-4 and J usage is TRBJ2-3; no firm D call. Per the germline V gene, CDR1 is MRHNA and CDR2 is SNTAGT. Trimming left V 3 bases short and J 0 bases short, with 13 bases between. There are 16 residues in the CDR3.

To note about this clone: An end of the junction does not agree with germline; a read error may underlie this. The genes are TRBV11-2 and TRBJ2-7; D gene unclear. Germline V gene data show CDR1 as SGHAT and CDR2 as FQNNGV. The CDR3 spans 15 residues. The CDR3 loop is CANSRVLEVNYEQYF. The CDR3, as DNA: TGTGCCAACAGCCGTGTTCTCGAGGTGAACTACGAGCAGTACTTC.